Sequencing of this TCR beta chain was carried out in a study of T-cell reconstitution after alpha-beta-depleted transplantation in children (dated by TCRdb to the mid-2010s). Regarding the complete study: The study quantitatively tracked T-cell immune reconstitution after TCRalphabeta/CD19-depleted allogeneic hematopoietic cell transplantation in children using TCR repertoire profiling. Summary of the overall study and its limitations: Apparently early alphabetaT-cell count recovery about two months after transplant reportedly relied on only several hundred rapidly expanded clones derived from non-depleted graft cells. The high TCRbeta diversity at day 60 in some patients was ascribed to recipient T cells and intrathymic progenitors that had survived conditioning. Hyperexpanded clone frequencies declined over subsequent months; after one year, T-cell counts and TCRbeta diversity were mostly attributed to newly produced T cells.

Notes on this clonotype: This receptor's antigen is unknown. Per-nucleotide qualities are absent, and no much larger clonotype sits a single base away.

Per the publication, the treatment or condition label means: allogeneic hematopoietic cell transplantation with graft depleted of TCRalphabeta T cells and CD19 B cells. TCRalphabeta/CD19-depleted allogeneic hematopoietic cell grafts were given to the transplant recipients, all of whom were children. Taken from the germline V gene, the CDR1 and CDR2 loops are SGHRS and YFSETQ. Unmatched junction bases come to 11, with V trimmed by 2 bases and J by 4 bases. From cysteine to phenylalanine, the CDR3 is 16 amino acids long. The DNA shown is the 48-base CDR3, in frame from base 1. The library was prepared using PCR. Sequencing was carried out with an Illumina HiSeq 2500. To normalize quantification of the TCRbeta repertoire, the TCR libraries were built with molecular barcoding that relied on unique molecular identifiers. TCRdb redid the processing of the public reads, applying fastp at Q25 and MiXCR, and retained in-frame beta chains. Rows with one shared CDR3 protein collapse into an entry with the most common genes and DNA. This sample has roughly 74,000 distinct CDR3 sequences in its table, and approximately 18% of those were observed once. Of the sample, about half falls within the top ten clones.

Sequenced material: PBMCs, mostly from graft donor cells, taken 360 days after TCRalphabeta/CD19-depleted stem cell transplant. The V gene is TRBV5-1 and the J gene is TRBJ2-5; TRBD2 aligns with 7 central bases. The TCR sequence derives from a male patient between 2 and 9 years old who had a stem cell transplant for acute lymphoblastic leukemia, so the T cells may come from the graft donor. The nucleotides are TGCGCCAGCAGCTTTGCTAGCGGAAGCGTCCGAGAGACCCAGTACTTC. The translation is CASSFASGSVRETQYF.